This T cell receptor beta chain was identified in a study of T cell responses to AZD1222 COVID-19 vaccine. Using immunoSEQ multiplex PCR, the repertoire was profiled, and TCRdb retains in-frame clones only, with some absent. The data show 100,000 or so clones, 88% seen once. Turning to this clone: Its antigen is currently unknown.

Study findings and constraints: Among spike-specific TCRs, nearly half reportedly target unmutated variant regions. Seropositive at baseline were only five or six AZD1222 recipients. At 160-218 and 743-854, vaccine-associated CD4 TCRs were dominant, and they spanned spike. Repertoires were collected only later (after the peak T cell response had occurred).

The CDR3 contains 16 residues. The V gene's germline CDR1 is ENHRY and CDR2 SYGVKD. V dropped 3 bases and J dropped 1 base, with 16 bases sitting between them. The chain links TRBV10-3 to TRBJ2-7; D may correspond to TRBD1 or TRBD2 (5 bases each). The input for sequencing was peripheral blood, taken on day 0 of AZD1222 vaccination. This receptor was taken from an adult in good health. The CDR3 nucleotides are TGTGCCATCAGTGATACAACCAGCGGACATTCCTACGAGCAGTACTTC. It yields the protein CAISDTTSGHSYEQYF.